The TCR beta chain under discussion was sequenced for a study of shared clonotypes between healthy human individuals. Study-level information: Each donor had three CD4 naive, three CD4 memory, two CD8 naive and one CD8 memory plate. Whole-study findings and limits: Rarefaction showed that sequencing of sorted subsets was incomplete (despite large depth).

This CDR3 comprises 15 residues. Germline lookup yields CDR1 SGHRS and CDR2 YFSETQ. The ends were cut back, 4 bases at V and 0 bases at J, with 11 bases in the middle. Roughly 30,000 T cell genomes (around 0.2 ug DNA) went into each sorted-subset replicate. The assay was immunoSEQ multiplex PCR, and TCRdb's table has in-frame clones only and misses some. The sample lists 2 million to 2.5 million clones, 90% to 95% occurring once. Only Caucasian adults living in Nashville, Tennessee made up the donor group. Worth noting for this clone: Its antigen is unidentified.

The chain is built from TRBV5-1 and TRBJ2-1; D perhaps matches TRBD2 (6 bases). Material: naive CD4+ T cells from PBMCs. Subset of the sample: CD45RA+ positively selected. This clonotype was sampled from a man aged 18 to 30 in good health. Some clones in this sample may be carry-over from other donors' samples. The CDR3, as DNA: TGCGCCAGCAGCGACGACGGGAGCTCCTACAATGAGCAGTTCTTC. It specifies CASSDDGSSYNEQFF.